This T cell receptor (beta chain) was sequenced for a study of blood T cell repertoires in COVID-19. This CDR3 contains 15 residues. Germline V lookup: CDR1 LNHDA, CDR2 SQIVND (reference sequence). Unmatched junction bases numbered 3, after V lost 3 bases and J lost 3 bases. Assay used: immunoSEQ multiplex PCR; TCRdb lists only in-frame clones, some missing. The sample contains 280,000 or so clones, 83% of which appear only once. Input material: peripheral blood. The receptor was derived from a woman aged 45-65 years who had recovered from COVID-19. The chain couples TRBV19 to TRBJ1-5; 9 bases line up with TRBD1. The CDR3 DNA follows: TGTGCCAGTAGTATGGGACAGGGAGTCAATCAGCCCCAGCATTTT. Residues: CASSMGQGVNQPQHF. Looking up the rest from reference TRBV19 and TRBJ1-5 gives the full variable domain: DGGITQSPKYLFRKEGQNVTLSCEQNLNHDAMYWYRQDPGQGLRLIYYSQIVNDFQKGDIAEGYSVSREKKESFPLTVTSAQKNPTAFYLCASSMGQGVNQPQHFGDGTRLSIL.